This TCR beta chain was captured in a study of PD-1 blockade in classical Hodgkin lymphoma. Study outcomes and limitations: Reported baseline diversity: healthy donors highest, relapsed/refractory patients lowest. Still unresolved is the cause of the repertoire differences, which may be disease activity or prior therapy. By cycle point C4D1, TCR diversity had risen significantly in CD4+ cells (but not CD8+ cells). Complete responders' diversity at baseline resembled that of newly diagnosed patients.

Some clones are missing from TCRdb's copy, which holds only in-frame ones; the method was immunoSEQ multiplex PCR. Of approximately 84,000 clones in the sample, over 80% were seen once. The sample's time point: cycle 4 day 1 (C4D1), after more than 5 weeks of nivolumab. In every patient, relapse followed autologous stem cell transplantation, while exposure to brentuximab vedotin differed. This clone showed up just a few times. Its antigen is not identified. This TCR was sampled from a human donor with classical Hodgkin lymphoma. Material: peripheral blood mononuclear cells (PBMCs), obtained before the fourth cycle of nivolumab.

The CDR3 nucleotides read TGTGCCAGCAGCTTTACGGGACAGCACACCGGGGAGCTGTTTTTT. Protein sequence: CASSFTGQHTGELFF. The chain carries TRBV9 and TRBJ2-2, with TRBD1 identical over 7 bases. V was clipped by 4 bases and J by 3 bases; unmatched bases: 6. Germline loops: CDR1 SGDLS, CDR2 YYNGEE. The CDR3 is made up of 15 amino acids.